This T cell receptor (beta chain) comes out of a study of cytomegalovirus exposure and HLA in healthy donors. Overall study results and limits: A later analysis found common viral pathogens apparently linked to several of the most significant clusters.

On this clone itself: Its antigen remains unknown. Other DNA sequences in the same sample also yield this CDR3.

The ends were cut back, 3 bases at V and 2 bases at J, with 7 bases in the middle. Germline V gene data show CDR1 as SGHTA and CDR2 as FQGNSA. This CDR3 is 13 amino acids long. All donors participated as healthy donors of bone marrow. Primers for the PCR totalled 60 Vbeta and 13 Jbeta. Data came from immunoSEQ multiplex PCR; TCRdb stores just in-frame clones and leaves some out. The sample records 75,000 to 90,000 clones, around 77% being singletons. Material for sequencing was PBMCs. The clonotype originates from a man aged 50-60 years in good health and CMV-seronegative. The chain recombines TRBV7-2 with TRBJ2-5, with D perhaps matching TRBD1 (6 bases). Here the CDR3 DNA reads TGTGCCAGCAGCTTTGGACAGCAAGAGACCCAGTACTTC. This sequence encodes CASSFGQQETQYF.